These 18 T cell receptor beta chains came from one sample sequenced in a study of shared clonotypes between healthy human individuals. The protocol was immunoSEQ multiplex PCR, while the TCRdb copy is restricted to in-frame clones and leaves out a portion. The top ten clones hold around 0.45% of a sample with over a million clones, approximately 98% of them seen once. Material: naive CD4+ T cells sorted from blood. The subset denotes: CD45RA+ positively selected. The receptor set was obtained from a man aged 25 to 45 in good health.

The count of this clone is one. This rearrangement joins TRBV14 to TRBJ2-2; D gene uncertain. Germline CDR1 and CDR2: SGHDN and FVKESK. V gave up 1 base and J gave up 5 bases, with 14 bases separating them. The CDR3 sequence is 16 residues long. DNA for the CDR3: TGTGCCAGCAGCCAAGTTACGGGCAGACCAACCGGGGAGCTGTTTTTT. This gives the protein CASSQVTGRPTGELFF.

DNA of the CDR3: TGTGCCAGCACCCGACGGACTAGCGGTTACGAGCAGTACTTC. Translating gives CASTRRTSGYEQYF. The chain uses TRBV2 and TRBJ2-7, with 10 bases lining up with TRBD2. This CDR3 contains 14 residues. Trimming removed 7 bases from V and 4 bases from J; junction bases left unmatched: 7. In germline, CDR1 is SNHLY, CDR2 FYNNEI.

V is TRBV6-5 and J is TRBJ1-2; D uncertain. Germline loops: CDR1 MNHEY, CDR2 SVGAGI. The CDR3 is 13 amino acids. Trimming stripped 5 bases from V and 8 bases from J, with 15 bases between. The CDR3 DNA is TGTGCCAGCAGTACGCCTAAGGGTCGAGGCTACACCTTC. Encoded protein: CASSTPKGRGYTF.

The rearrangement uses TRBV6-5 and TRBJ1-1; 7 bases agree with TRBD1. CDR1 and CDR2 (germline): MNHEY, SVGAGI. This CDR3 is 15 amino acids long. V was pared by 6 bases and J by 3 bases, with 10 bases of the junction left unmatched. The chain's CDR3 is CASSPGTALHTEAFF. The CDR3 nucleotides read TGTGCCAGCAGCCCTGGGACAGCCCTGCACACTGAAGCTTTCTTT.

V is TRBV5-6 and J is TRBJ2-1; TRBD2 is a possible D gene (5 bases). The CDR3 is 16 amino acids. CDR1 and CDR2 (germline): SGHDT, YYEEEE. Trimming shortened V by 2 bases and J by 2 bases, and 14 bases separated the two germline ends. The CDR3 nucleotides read TGTGCCAGCAGCTTCGTAGGCCGGGATCCCTACAATGAGCAGTTCTTC. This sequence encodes CASSFVGRDPYNEQFF.

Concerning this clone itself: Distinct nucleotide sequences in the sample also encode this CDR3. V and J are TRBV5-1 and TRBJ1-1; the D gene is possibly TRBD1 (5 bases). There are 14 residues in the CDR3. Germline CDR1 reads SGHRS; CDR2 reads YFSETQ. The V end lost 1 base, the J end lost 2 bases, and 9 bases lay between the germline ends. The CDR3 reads CASSLSGANTEAFF. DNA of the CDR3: TGCGCCAGCAGCTTGAGCGGGGCCAACACTGAAGCTTTCTTT.

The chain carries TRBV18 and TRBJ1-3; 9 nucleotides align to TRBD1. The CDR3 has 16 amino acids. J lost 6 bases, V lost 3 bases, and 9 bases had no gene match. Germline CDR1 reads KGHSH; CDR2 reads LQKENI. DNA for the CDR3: TGTGCCAGCTCACCGCCGGGACAGGGATTTGAAAACACCATATATTTT. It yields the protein CASSPPGQGFENTIYF.

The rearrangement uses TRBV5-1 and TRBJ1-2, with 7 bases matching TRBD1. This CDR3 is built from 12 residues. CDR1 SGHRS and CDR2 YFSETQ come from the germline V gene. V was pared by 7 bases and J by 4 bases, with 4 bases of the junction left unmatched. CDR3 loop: CASGGQSYGYTF. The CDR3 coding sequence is TGCGCCAGCGGGGGACAGTCCTATGGCTACACCTTC.

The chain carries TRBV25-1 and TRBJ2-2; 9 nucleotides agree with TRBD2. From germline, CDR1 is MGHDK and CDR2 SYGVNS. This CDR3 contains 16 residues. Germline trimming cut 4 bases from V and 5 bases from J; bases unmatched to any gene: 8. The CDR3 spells CASSVWGGRGTGELFF. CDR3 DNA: TGTGCCAGCAGTGTCTGGGGCGGGAGGGGTACCGGGGAGCTGTTTTTT.

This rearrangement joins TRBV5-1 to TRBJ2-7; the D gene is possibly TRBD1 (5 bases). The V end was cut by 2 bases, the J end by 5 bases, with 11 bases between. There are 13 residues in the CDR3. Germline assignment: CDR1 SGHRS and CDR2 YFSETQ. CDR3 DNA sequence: TGCGCCAGCAGCTTTGCAGGGAATCACGAGCAGTACTTC. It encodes CASSFAGNHEQYF.

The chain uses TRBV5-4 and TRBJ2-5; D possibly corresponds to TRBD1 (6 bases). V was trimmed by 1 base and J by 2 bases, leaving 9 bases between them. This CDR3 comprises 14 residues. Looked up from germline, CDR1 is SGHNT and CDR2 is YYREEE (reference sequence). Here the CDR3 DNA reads TGTGCCAGCAGCTTGACAGGGCTACAAGAGACCCAGTACTTC. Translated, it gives CASSLTGLQETQYF. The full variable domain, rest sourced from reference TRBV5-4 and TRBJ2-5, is ETGVTQSPTHLIKTRGQQVTLRCSSQSGHNTVSWYQQALGQGPQFIFQYYREEENGRGNFPPRFSGLQFPNYSSELNVNALELDDSALYLCASSLTGLQETQYFGPGTRLLVL.

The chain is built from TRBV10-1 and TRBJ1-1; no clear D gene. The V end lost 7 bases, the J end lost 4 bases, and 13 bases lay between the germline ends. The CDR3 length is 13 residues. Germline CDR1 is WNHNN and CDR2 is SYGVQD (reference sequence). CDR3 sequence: CASNKKGSTEAFF. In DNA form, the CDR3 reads TGCGCCAGCAATAAAAAAGGTAGCACTGAAGCTTTCTTT.

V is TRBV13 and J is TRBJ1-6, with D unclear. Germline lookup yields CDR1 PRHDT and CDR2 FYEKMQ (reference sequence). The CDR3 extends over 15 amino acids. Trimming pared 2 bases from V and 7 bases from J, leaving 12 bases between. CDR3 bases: TGTGCCAGCAGCTTAAACCCATTAGGCAATTCACCCCTCCACTTT. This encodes CASSLNPLGNSPLHF.

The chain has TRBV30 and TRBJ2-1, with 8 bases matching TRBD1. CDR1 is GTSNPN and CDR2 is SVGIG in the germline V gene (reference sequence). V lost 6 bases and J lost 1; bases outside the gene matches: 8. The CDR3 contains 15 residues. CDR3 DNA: TGTGCCTGCCCGCTCAGGGGGCTGTCCTACAATGAGCAGTTCTTC. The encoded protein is CACPLRGLSYNEQFF.

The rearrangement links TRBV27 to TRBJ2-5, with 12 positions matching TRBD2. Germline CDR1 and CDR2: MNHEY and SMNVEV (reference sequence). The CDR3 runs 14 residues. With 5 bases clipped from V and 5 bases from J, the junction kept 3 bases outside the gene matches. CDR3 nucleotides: TGTGCCAGCAGTAAACTAGCGGGAGGTGAGACCCAGTACTTC. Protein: CASSKLAGGETQYF.

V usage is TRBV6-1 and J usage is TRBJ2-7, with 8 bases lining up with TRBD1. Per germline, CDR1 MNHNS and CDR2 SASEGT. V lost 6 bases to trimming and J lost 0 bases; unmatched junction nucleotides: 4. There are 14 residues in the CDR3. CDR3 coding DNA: TGTGCCAGCAGGGGACAGGCCTACTCCTACGAGCAGTACTTC. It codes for CASRGQAYSYEQYF.

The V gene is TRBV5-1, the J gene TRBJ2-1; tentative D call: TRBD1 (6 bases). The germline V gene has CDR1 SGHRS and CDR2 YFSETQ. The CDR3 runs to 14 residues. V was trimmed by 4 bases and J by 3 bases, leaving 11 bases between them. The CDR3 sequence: CASSVRDIYNEQFF. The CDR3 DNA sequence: TGCGCCAGCAGCGTCCGGGACATCTACAATGAGCAGTTCTTC.

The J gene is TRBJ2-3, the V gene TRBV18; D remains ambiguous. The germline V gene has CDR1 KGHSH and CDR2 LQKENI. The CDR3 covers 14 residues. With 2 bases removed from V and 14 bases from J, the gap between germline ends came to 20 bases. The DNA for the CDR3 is TGTGCCAGCTCACCAAAGAACGCTGGTTTGTATTTGTATTTT. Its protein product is CASSPKNAGLYLYF.